The 23 T cell receptor beta chains in this list originate from one sample, sequenced in a study of T cell responses to AZD1222 COVID-19 vaccine. The table came from immunoSEQ multiplex PCR; TCRdb's copy has only in-frame clones and leaves some out. The sample consists of 100,000 to 150,000 clones, about 89% of them appearing once. Sequencing was performed on peripheral blood, taken 28 days after the second AZD1222 dose. Receptors originate from an adult who received the AZD1222 COVID-19 vaccine.

J is TRBJ1-1 and V is TRBV4-3, with 7 bases lining up with TRBD1. The germline CDR1 and CDR2 sequences are LGHNA and YSLEER. V gave up 0 bases and J gave up 4 bases; unmatched junction bases: 8. There are 16 residues in the CDR3. In DNA, the CDR3 is TGCGCCAGCAGCCAAGATCGCGGGCCAGGGGGCACTGAAGCTTTCTTT. Its translation: CASSQDRGPGGTEAFF.

The CDR3 nucleotides read TGCGCCAGCAGCCAAGACCGGGGGCTGGACAATGAGCAGTTCTTC. This codes for CASSQDRGLDNEQFF. The chain joins TRBV4-3 to TRBJ2-1; perhaps D is TRBD1 or TRBD2 (6 bases each). Germline CDR1 reads LGHNA; CDR2 reads YSLEER. Trimming stripped 0 bases from V and 5 bases from J, with 11 bases between. The CDR3 runs 15 residues.

The chain joins TRBV7-2 to TRBJ2-3, with 11 bases that match TRBD2. The CDR3 has 17 amino acids. In germline, CDR1 is SGHTA, CDR2 FQGNSA. V shed 1 base and J 5 bases; nucleotides not matched to a gene: 8. CDR3 nucleotides: TGTGCCAGCAGCTTAGGAGGTAGCGGGGGGGCCCGAGATACGCAGTATTTT. Protein: CASSLGGSGGARDTQYF.

This chain connects TRBV3-1 (or the pseudogene TRBV3-2) to TRBJ1-2, with 7 bases fitting TRBD1. Trimming removed 3 bases from V and 2 bases from J; junction bases left unmatched: 9. CDR3 length: 16 amino acids. Germline CDR1 and CDR2: LGHDT and YNNKEL (reference sequence). This chain's CDR3 is CASSHTGELYNYGYTF. In DNA form, the CDR3 reads TGTGCCAGCAGCCATACAGGGGAACTGTACAACTATGGCTACACCTTC.

The gene calls are TRBV5-4 and TRBJ1-1; TRBD1 matches 8 bases. Trimming took 3 bases from V and 4 from J; bases not matched to a gene: 2. The CDR3 loop spans 13 amino acids. Germline V gene sequence: CDR1 SGHNT, CDR2 YYREEE (reference sequence). CDR3 DNA: TGTGCCAGCAGCTCCGACAGGGGCACTGAAGCTTTCTTT. Protein: CASSSDRGTEAFF.

The CDR3 bases are TGTGCCAGTAGTATACCTATTGGGGGTAATAGCAATCAGCCCCAGCATTTT. It codes for CASSIPIGGNSNQPQHF. This chain joins TRBV19 and TRBJ1-5, with D possibly matching TRBD1 (5 bases). Trimming shortened V by 2 bases and J by 0 bases, and 14 bases separated the two germline ends. The CDR3 has 17 amino acids. CDR1 is LNHDA, CDR2 SQIVND, per germline (reference sequence).

The V and J genes are TRBV6-5 and TRBJ1-5; 9 nucleotides match TRBD1. Germline loops: CDR1 MNHEY, CDR2 SVGAGI. After removal of 5 bases from V and 3 bases from J, the junction contained 5 bases not matched to a gene. The CDR3 covers 15 residues. The CDR3 here is CASSTDRGDNQPQHF. In DNA form, the CDR3 reads TGTGCCAGCAGTACAGACAGGGGGGACAATCAGCCCCAGCATTTT.

The chain has TRBV28 and TRBJ2-7; 9 nucleotides match TRBD1. CDR3 length equals 14 residues. V lost 6 bases and J lost 4; bases outside the gene matches: 7. CDR1 is MDHEN, CDR2 SYDVKM, per germline. The CDR3 reads CASRKTGQGYEQYF. Written as DNA, the CDR3 is TGTGCCAGCAGGAAGACGGGACAGGGTTACGAGCAGTACTTC. Combining the CDR3 with reference TRBV28 and TRBJ2-7 gives the whole variable domain DVKVTQSSRYLVKRTGEKVFLECVQDMDHENMFWYRQDPGLGLRLIYFSYDVKMKEKGDIPEGYSVSREKKERFSLILESASTNQTSMYLCASRKTGQGYEQYFGPGTRLTVT.

The V call is TRBV30, the J call TRBJ2-5; D may be TRBD1 (6 bases). This CDR3 is 14 amino acids long. The germline CDR1 and CDR2 sequences are GTSNPN and SVGIG (reference sequence). Between the trimmed V and J ends, which lost 0 bases and 5 bases, there was a span of 13 bases. CDR3 sequence: CAWSVNRAPETQYF. CDR3 DNA: TGTGCCTGGAGTGTAAACAGGGCCCCTGAGACCCAGTACTTC.

The genes are TRBV5-5 and TRBJ1-4; the D is unclear. Trimming cost V 4 bases and J 2 bases, with 15 bases left between them. Germline V CDR1 and CDR2: SGHKS, YYEKEE (reference sequence). The CDR3 covers 16 residues. In DNA, the CDR3 is TGTGCCAGCAGCCCCACCCTTGGGCGCACTAATGAAAAACTGTTTTTT. It encodes CASSPTLGRTNEKLFF.

The table lists this clone with a few counts. The chain couples TRBV29-1 to TRBJ2-3; 15 nucleotides match TRBD2. This CDR3 is 17 amino acids long. J lost 5 bases, V lost 2 bases, and 8 bases had no gene match. Germline V lookup: CDR1 SQVTM, CDR2 ANQGSEA. In nucleotides, the CDR3 is TGCAGCGTTGAATTCTACGGACTAGCGGGAGGGGTAGATACGCAGTATTTT. Amino acid sequence: CSVEFYGLAGGVDTQYF.

The chain couples TRBV28 to TRBJ2-7; D is unresolved. V was pared by 5 bases and J by 3 bases, with 14 bases between. In germline, CDR1 is MDHEN, CDR2 SYDVKM. The CDR3 spans 14 residues. In DNA, the CDR3 is TGTGCCAGCAGTGATTATCTATCTCGCTACGAGCAGTACTTC. The encoded protein is CASSDYLSRYEQYF.

This chain links TRBV7-6 with TRBJ2-2, with a possible D match to TRBD1 (6 bases). The V and J ends lost 1 base and 0 bases respectively, with 6 bases between them. The CDR3 sequence is 15 residues long. Germline CDR1 reads SGHVS; CDR2 reads FNYEAQ. CDR3 DNA sequence: TGTGCCAGCAGCTTAGGGACAGCGAACACCGGGGAGCTGTTTTTT. Amino acids: CASSLGTANTGELFF.

The CDR3 protein is CASSPTGGHFYGYTF. CDR3 nucleotide sequence: TGTGCCAGCAGCCCGACAGGGGGCCACTTCTATGGCTACACCTTC. V is TRBV5-6 and J is TRBJ1-2; 10 nucleotides line up with TRBD1. CDR1 is SGHDT and CDR2 is YYEEEE in the germline V gene. V was clipped by 4 bases and J by 4 bases; unmatched bases: 7. The CDR3 consists of 15 residues.

The chain links TRBV7-9 to TRBJ2-3; D uncertain. The CDR3 has 14 amino acids. V lost 1 base and J 3 bases, leaving 8 bases between the germline ends. The germline CDR1 and CDR2 sequences are SEHNR and FQNEAQ (reference sequence). CDR3 DNA: TGTGCCAGCAGCTTAGGGATCGGGACAGATACGCAGTATTTT. Its protein product is CASSLGIGTDTQYF.

The J gene is TRBJ2-3, the V gene TRBV7-9, with TRBD2 identical over 10 bases. The V gene end was trimmed by 3 bases and the J gene end by 0 bases; junction bases not matched to a gene: 9. This CDR3 spans 18 amino acids. Germline V gene data show CDR1 as SEHNR and CDR2 as FQNEAQ (reference sequence). CDR3 region: CASSFPNGLAESTDTQYF. In DNA form, the CDR3 reads TGTGCCAGCAGCTTTCCGAATGGACTAGCGGAGAGCACAGATACGCAGTATTTT.

This chain connects TRBV11-3 to TRBJ2-5, with TRBD1 matching over 7 bases. J gave up 2 bases and V 5 bases, and 8 bases lay outside the gene matches. CDR3 length: 15 residues. CDR1 is SGHNT, CDR2 YENEEA, per germline. For the CDR3, the DNA is TGTGCCAGCAGCGCCCACTCACAGGGGCAAGAGACCCAGTACTTC. Encoded protein: CASSAHSQGQETQYF. Filled out from reference TRBV11-3 and TRBJ2-5, the complete variable domain reads EAGVVQSPRYKIIEKKQPVAFWCNPISGHNTLYWYLQNLGQGPELLIRYENEEAVDDSQLPKDRFSAERLKGVDSTLKIQPAELGDSAVYLCASSAHSQGQETQYFGPGTRLLVL.

This chain links TRBV20-1 with TRBJ2-3; 7 bases line up with TRBD1. V shed 3 bases and J 6 bases; nucleotides not matched to a gene: 6. Looked up from germline, CDR1 is DFQATT and CDR2 is SNEGSKA (reference sequence). The CDR3 totals 13 residues. The CDR3 is CSASRDRADTQYF. In DNA form, the CDR3 reads TGCAGTGCTAGTAGAGACAGGGCCGATACGCAGTATTTT.

This chain connects TRBV18 to TRBJ2-6; 9 nucleotides match TRBD1. The length of the CDR3 is 17 residues. The V gene's germline CDR1 is KGHSH and CDR2 LQKENI. Trimming removed 6 bases from V and 3 bases from J; junction bases left unmatched: 9. The CDR3 sequence is CASSQGQGIGGANVLTF. The DNA for the CDR3 is TGTGCCAGCTCGCAAGGACAGGGGATAGGTGGGGCCAACGTCCTGACTTTC.

This CDR3 is CASSLPSGGLTRQFF. In DNA, the CDR3 is TGTGCCAGCAGCTTACCTAGCGGGGGGCTAACTAGGCAGTTCTTC. The chain recombines TRBV7-9 with TRBJ2-1; 11 bases agree with TRBD2. V gave up 2 bases and J gave up 12 bases; unmatched junction bases: 9. Germline CDR1 and CDR2: SEHNR and FQNEAQ (reference sequence). This CDR3 contains 15 residues.

This clone has more than one count but fewer than ten. The chain carries TRBV19 and TRBJ2-7; D not certain. This CDR3 has 13 amino acids. V shed 1 base and J shed 0 bases, with 4 bases lying between them. CDR1 LNHDA and CDR2 SQIVND come from the germline V gene (reference sequence). CDR3: CASSIASSYEQYF. CDR3 nucleotide sequence: TGTGCCAGTAGTATAGCCAGCTCCTACGAGCAGTACTTC.

The chain uses TRBV7-2 and TRBJ2-1, with 10 bases that match TRBD2. Unmatched junction bases numbered 2, after V lost 2 bases and J lost 4 bases. The CDR3 is 15 residues long. Germline lookup yields CDR1 SGHTA and CDR2 FQGNSA. The DNA of the CDR3 is TGTGCCAGCAGCTTACAGCGGGAGGGTTACAATGAGCAGTTCTTC. This codes for CASSLQREGYNEQFF.

The V gene is TRBV3-1 (or the pseudogene TRBV3-2), the J gene TRBJ1-5, with TRBD1 matching 12 bases. The CDR3 sequence is 16 residues long. The junction had 7 bases not matched to a gene; V was cut back by 4 bases and J by 6 bases. CDR1 and CDR2 (germline): LGHDT, YNNKEL (reference sequence). CDR3 DNA sequence: TGTGCCAGCAGCCCTTGGGACAGGGGGCGCAGTCAGCCCCAGCATTTT. Protein: CASSPWDRGRSQPQHF.